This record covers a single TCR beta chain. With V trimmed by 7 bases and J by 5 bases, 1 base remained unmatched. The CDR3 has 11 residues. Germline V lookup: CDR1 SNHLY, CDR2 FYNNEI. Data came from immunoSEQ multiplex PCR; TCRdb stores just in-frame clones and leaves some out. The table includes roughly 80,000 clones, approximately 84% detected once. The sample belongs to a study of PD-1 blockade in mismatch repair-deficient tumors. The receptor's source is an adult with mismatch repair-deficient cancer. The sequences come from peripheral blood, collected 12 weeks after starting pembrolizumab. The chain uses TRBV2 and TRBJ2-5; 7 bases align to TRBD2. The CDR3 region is CASMGGETQYF. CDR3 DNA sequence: TGTGCCAGCATGGGGGGGGAGACCCAGTACTTC.